This TCR beta chain appears in the sequencing data of a study of radiotherapy plus CTLA-4 blockade in lung cancer. About the research overall: With 25% to 35% of patients having disease control, objective responses were seen in roughly 18%. Broader study findings: Early blood T cell clone dynamics, with interferon-beta, were reported to best predict response. Tumor-origin TCR clones grew in blood after radiotherapy plus ipilimumab.

The length of the CDR3 is 16 residues. The J segment lost 1 base and the V segment lost 5 bases, leaving 9 bases of the junction unmatched. The germline V gene has CDR1 SGHAT and CDR2 FQNNGV. The data were produced by immunoSEQ multiplex PCR, yet TCRdb's version contains in-frame clones alone and is incomplete. The data contain some 66,000 clones, around 81% of them singletons. Those with chemo-refractory metastatic non-small-cell lung cancer were treated with focal radiation combined with CTLA-4 blockade using ipilimumab. A note on this clone: Its antigen is not known.

The rearrangement joins TRBV11-2 to TRBJ2-7, with 9 bases fitting TRBD1. Sequencing was performed on peripheral blood, taken from a patient treated with radiotherapy plus ipilimumab. This clonotype was obtained from a human donor with non-small cell lung cancer who had a partial response to radiotherapy plus ipilimumab. The CDR3 nucleotides read TGTGCCAGCAGCCCTGTAGACAGGGGGTCGTCCTACGAGCAGTACTTC. This codes for CASSPVDRGSSYEQYF.